This T cell receptor beta chain was observed in a study of blood T cell repertoires in COVID-19. In the source study's methods: Estimates of nucleated cell counts were drawn from the amplification of reference gene primers. Data came from immunoSEQ multiplex PCR; TCRdb stores just in-frame clones and leaves some out. V and J calls and clone size are those listed in that table; D and trimming were worked out from the DNA. The sample includes 90,000 to 100,000 clones, roughly nine tenths of them seen just once. Material: peripheral blood. This TCR derives from a man in his forties or fifties with COVID-19, enrolled during active disease.

CDR3: CASSEASGGATDTQYF. CDR3 nucleotides: TGTGCCAGCAGTGAGGCTAGCGGGGGGGCCACAGATACGCAGTATTTT. V and J are TRBV6-4 and TRBJ2-3, with TRBD2 matching 12 bases. The V gene end was trimmed by 3 bases and the J gene end by 2 bases; junction bases not matched to a gene: 3. This CDR3 region has 16 residues. Per germline, CDR1 MRHNA and CDR2 SNTAGT.